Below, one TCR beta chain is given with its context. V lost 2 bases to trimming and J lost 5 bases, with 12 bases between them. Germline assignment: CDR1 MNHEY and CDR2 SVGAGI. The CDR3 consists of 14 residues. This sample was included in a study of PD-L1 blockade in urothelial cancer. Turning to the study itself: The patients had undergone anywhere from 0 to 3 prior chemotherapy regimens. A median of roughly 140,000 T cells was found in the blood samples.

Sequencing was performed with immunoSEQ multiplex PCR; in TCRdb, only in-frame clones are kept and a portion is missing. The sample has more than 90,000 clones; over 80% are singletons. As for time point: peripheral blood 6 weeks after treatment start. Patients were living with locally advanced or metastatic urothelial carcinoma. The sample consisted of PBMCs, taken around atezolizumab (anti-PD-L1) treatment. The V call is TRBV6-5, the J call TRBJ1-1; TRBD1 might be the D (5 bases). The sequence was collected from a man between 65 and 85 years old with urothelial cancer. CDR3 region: CASSYGALETEAFF. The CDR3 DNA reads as TGTGCCAGCAGTTACGGGGCCCTGGAGACTGAAGCTTTCTTT.